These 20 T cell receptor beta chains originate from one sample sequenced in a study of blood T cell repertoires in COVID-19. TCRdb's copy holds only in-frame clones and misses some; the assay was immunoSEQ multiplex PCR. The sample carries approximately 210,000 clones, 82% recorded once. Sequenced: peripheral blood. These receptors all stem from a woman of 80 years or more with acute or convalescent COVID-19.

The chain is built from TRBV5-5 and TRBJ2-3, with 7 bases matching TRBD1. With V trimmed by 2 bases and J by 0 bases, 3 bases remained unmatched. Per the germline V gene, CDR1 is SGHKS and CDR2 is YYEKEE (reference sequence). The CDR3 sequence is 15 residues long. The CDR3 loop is CASSFGTVSTDTQYF. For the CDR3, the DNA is TGTGCCAGCAGCTTCGGGACAGTAAGCACAGATACGCAGTATTTT.

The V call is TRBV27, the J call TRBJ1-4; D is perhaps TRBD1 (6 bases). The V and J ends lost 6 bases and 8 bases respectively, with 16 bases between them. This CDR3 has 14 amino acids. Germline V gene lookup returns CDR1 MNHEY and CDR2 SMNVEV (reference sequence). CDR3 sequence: CASSPGTWREKLFF. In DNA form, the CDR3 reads TGTGCCAGCAGCCCCGGGACATGGAGAGAAAAACTGTTTTTT.

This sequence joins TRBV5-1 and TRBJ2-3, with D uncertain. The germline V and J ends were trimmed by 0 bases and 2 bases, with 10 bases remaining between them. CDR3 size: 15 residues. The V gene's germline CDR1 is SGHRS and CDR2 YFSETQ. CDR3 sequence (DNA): TGCGCCAGCAGCTTGGAGCGAGGATACACAGATACGCAGTATTTT. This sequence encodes CASSLERGYTDTQYF.

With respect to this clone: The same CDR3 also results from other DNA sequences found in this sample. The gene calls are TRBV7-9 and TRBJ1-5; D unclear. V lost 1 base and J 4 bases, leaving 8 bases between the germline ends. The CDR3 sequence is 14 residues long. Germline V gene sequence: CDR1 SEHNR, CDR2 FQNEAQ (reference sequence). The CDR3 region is CASSLEGGNQPQHF. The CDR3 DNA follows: TGTGCCAGCAGCTTAGAGGGCGGGAATCAGCCCCAGCATTTT.

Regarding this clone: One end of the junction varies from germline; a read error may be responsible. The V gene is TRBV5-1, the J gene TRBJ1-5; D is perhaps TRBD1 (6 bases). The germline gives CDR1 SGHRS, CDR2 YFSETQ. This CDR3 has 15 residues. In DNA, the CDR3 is TGCGCCAGCAGTTTGGAGCCTCAGGGGAATCAGCCCCAGCATTTT. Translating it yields CASSLEPQGNQPQHF.

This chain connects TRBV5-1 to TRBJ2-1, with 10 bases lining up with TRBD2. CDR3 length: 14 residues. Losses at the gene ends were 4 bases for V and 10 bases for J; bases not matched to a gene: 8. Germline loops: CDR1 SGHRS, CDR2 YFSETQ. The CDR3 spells CASSLSGGTTEQFF. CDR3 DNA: TGCGCCAGCAGCCTTAGCGGGGGGACTACAGAGCAGTTCTTC.

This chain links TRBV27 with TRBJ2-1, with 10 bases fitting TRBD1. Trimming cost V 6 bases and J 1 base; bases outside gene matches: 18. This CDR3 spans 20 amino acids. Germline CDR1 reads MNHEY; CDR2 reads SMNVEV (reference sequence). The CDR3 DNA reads TGTGCCAGCAGGAGACAGGGGGCGGGCCCGGGGCGGGGGTCCTACAATGAGCAGTTCTTC. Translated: CASRRQGAGPGRGSYNEQFF.

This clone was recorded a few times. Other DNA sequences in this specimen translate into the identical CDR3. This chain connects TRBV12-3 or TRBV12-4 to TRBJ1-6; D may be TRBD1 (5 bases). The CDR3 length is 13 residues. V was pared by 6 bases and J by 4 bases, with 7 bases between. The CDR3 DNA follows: TGTGCCAGCAGGGGGGGGTATAATTCACCCCTCCACTTT. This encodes CASRGGYNSPLHF.

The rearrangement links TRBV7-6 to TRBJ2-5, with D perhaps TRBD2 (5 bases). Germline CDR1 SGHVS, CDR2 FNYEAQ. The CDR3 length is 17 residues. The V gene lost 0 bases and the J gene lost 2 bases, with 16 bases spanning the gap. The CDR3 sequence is CASSLAIGRGWQETQYF. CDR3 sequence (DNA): TGTGCCAGCAGCTTAGCGATAGGAAGAGGGTGGCAAGAGACCCAGTACTTC.

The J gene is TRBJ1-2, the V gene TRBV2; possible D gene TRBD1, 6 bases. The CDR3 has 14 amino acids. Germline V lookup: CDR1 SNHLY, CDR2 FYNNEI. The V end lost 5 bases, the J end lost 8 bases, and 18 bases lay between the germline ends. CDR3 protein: CASSMGPGVGGYTF. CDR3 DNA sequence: TGTGCCAGCAGTATGGGGCCAGGGGTGGGCGGCTACACCTTC.

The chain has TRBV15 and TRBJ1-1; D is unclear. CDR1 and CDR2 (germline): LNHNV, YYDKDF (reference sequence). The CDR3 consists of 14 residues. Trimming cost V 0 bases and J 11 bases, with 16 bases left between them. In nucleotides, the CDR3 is TGTGCCACCAGCAGAGATCAGCGAGAGCGTGGGGCTTTCTTT. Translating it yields CATSRDQRERGAFF.

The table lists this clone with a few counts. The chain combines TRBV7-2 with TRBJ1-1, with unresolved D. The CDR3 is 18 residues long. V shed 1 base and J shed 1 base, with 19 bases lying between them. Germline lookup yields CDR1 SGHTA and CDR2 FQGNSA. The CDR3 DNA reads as TGTGCCAGCAGCTTAGGACGATGGAACAGCCCATCGAACACTGAAGCTTTCTTT. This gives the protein CASSLGRWNSPSNTEAFF.

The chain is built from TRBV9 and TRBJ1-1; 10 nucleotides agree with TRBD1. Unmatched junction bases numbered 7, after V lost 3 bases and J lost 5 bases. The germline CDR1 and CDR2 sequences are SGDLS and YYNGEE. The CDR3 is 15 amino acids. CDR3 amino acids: CASSADRGLRTEAFF. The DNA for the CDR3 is TGTGCCAGCAGCGCAGACAGGGGGCTAAGGACTGAAGCTTTCTTT.

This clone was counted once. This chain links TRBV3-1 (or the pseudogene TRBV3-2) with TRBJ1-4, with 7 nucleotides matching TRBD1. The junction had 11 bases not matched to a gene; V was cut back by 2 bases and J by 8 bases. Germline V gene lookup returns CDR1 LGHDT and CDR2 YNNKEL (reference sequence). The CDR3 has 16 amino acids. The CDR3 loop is CASSQRRQGGNEKLFF. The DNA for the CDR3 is TGTGCCAGCAGCCAAAGAAGACAGGGAGGTAACGAAAAACTGTTTTTT.

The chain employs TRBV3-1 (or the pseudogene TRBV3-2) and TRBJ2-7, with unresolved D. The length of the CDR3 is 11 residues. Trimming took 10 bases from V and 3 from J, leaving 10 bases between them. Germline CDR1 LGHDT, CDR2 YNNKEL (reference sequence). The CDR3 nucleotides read TGTGCCATTCCCGGAGTCTACGAGCAGTACTTC. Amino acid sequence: CAIPGVYEQYF.

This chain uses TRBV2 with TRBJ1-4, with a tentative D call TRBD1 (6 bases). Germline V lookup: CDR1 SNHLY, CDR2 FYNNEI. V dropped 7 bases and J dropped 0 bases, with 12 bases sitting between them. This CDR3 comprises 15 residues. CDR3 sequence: CASTLGQATNEKLFF. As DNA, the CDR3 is TGTGCCAGCACTTTGGGACAAGCAACTAATGAAAAACTGTTTTTT.

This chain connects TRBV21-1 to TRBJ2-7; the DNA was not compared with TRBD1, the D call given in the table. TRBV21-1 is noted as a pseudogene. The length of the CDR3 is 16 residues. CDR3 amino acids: CASTPSGTARTYEQYF. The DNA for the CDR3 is TGTGCCAGCACCCCATCCGGGACAGCCAGGACCTACGAGCAGTACTTC.

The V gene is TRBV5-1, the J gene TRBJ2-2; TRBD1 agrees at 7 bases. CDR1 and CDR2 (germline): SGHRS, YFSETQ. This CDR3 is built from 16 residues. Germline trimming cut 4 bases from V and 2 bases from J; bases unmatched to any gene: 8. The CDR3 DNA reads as TGCGCCAGCAGCCATACTGACAGGGACAACACCGGGGAGCTGTTTTTT. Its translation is CASSHTDRDNTGELFF.

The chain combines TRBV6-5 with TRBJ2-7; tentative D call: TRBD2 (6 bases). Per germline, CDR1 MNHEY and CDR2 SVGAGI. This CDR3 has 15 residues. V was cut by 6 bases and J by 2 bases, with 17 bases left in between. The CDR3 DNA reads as TGTGCCAGCAGATTCACCGGGACTGGTCCCTACGAGCAGTACTTC. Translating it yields CASRFTGTGPYEQYF.

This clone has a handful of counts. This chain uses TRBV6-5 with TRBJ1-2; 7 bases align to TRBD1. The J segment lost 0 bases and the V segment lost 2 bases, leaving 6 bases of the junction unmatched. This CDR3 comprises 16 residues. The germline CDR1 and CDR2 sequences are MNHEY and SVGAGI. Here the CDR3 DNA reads TGTGCCAGCAGTTACAGCCGACAGGGCGCTAACTATGGCTACACCTTC. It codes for CASSYSRQGANYGYTF.